Listed here are 5 T cell receptor beta chains from one sample, sequenced in a study of early T cells in non-severe SARS-CoV-2 infection. TCRdb fed the 5' RACE reads into MiXCR, producing one record per CDR3 protein. The sample has about 76,000 distinct CDR3 sequences, approximately 12% seen once. The sequenced sample was whole blood. These receptor sequences come from an adult who was a healthcare worker with PCR-confirmed SARS-CoV-2 infection or an uninfected control (not recorded which).

V is TRBV13 and J is TRBJ2-5; possible D gene TRBD2, 5 bases. The CDR3 extends over 15 amino acids. Trimming took 4 bases from V and 4 from J, leaving 16 bases between them. Germline V gene sequence: CDR1 PRHDT, CDR2 FYEKMQ (reference sequence). The CDR3 spells CASSSGLALGETQYF. The DNA for the CDR3 is TGTGCCAGCAGCTCAGGACTGGCGTTGGGAGAGACCCAGTACTTC.

Ten or more counts support this clonotype. This chain connects TRBV28 to TRBJ1-1, with D unclear. Per the germline V gene, CDR1 is MDHEN and CDR2 is SYDVKM. V shed 1 base and J shed 5 bases, with 8 bases lying between them. The CDR3 runs 13 residues. CDR3 in amino acids: CASSLYGRTEAFF. The CDR3 DNA reads as TGTGCCAGCAGTTTATATGGGAGGACTGAAGCTTTCTTT.

Written as DNA, the CDR3 is TGTGCCTTGCGGGAGAACGCCTACAATGAGCAGTTCTTC. Translated, it gives CALRENAYNEQFF. This rearrangement joins TRBV30 to TRBJ2-1; 7 bases match TRBD2. V trimming: 7 bases; J trimming: 2 bases; junction bases outside the gene matches: 5. The CDR3 length is 13 residues. In germline, CDR1 is GTSNPN, CDR2 SVGIG (reference sequence).

The V gene is TRBV29-1, the J gene TRBJ2-6; no firm D call. CDR3 size: 12 residues. Trimming removed 2 bases at V and 1 base at J, with 0 bases between. Looked up from germline, CDR1 is SQVTM and CDR2 is ANQGSEA. The CDR3 loop reads CSVESGANVLTF. The CDR3 coding sequence is TGCAGCGTTGAATCTGGGGCCAACGTCCTGACTTTC.

V gene TRBV7-8 combines with J gene TRBJ1-2; D might be TRBD1 (6 bases). V was pared by 0 bases and J by 4 bases, with 18 bases between. The CDR3 has 17 residues. Germline assignment: CDR1 SGHVS and CDR2 FQNEAQ. The CDR3 spells CASSLANLGRGSYGYTF. The CDR3 DNA is TGTGCCAGCAGCTTAGCGAATTTGGGCAGGGGATCCTATGGCTACACCTTC.